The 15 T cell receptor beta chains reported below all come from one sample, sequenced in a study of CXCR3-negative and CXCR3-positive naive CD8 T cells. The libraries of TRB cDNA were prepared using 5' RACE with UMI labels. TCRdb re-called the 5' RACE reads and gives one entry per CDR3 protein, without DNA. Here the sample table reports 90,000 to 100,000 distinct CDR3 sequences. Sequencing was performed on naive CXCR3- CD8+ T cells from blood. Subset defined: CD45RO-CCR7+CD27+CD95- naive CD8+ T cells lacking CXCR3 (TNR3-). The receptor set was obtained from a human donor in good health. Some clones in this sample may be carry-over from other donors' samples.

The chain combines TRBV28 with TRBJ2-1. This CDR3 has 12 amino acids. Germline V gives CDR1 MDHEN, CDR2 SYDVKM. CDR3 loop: CASSPRLGEQFF.

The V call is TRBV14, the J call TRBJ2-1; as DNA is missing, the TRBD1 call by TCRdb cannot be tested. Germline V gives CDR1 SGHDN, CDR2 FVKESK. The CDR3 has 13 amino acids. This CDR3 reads CASSHITGTEQFF. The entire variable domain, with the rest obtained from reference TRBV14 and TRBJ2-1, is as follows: EAGVTQFPSHSVIEKGQTVTLRCDPISGHDNLYWYRRVMGKEIKFLLHFVKESKQDESGMPNNRFLAERTGGTYSTLKVQPAELEDSGVYFCASSHITGTEQFFGPGTRLTVL.

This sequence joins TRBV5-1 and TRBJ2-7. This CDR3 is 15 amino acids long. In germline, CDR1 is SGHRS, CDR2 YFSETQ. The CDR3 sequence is CASSFGPDSSYEQYF. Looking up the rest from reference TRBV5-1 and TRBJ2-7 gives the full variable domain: KAGVTQTPRYLIKTRGQQVTLSCSPISGHRSVSWYQQTPGQGLQFLFEYFSETQRNKGNFPGRFSGRQFSNSRSEMNVSTLELGDSALYLCASSFGPDSSYEQYFGPGTRLTVT.

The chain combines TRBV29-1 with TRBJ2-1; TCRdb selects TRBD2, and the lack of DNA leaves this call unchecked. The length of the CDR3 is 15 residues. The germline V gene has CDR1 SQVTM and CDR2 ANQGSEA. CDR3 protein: CSVETSGFSYNEQFF.

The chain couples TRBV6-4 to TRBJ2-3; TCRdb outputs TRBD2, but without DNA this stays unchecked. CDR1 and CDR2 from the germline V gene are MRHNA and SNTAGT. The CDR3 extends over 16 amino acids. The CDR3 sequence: CASSDSTSGHTDTQYF.

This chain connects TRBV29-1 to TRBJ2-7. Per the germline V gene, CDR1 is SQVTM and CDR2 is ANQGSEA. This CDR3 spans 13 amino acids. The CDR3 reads CSVEDRYTYEQYF.

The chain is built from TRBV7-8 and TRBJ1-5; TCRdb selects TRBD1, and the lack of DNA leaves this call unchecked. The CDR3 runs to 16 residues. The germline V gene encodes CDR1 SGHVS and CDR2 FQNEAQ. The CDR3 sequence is CASSLDAGTGGQPQHF.

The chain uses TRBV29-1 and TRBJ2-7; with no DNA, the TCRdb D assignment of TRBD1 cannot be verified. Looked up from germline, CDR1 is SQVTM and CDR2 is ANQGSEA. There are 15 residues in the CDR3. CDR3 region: CSARAWDRGSYEQYF.

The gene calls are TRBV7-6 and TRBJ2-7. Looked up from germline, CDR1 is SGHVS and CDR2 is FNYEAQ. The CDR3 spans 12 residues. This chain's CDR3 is CASSSLTYEQYF.

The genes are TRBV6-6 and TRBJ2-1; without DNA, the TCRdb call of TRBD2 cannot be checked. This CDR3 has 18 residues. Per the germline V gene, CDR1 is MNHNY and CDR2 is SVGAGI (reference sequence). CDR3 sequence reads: CASSYQPGGALKYNEQFF.

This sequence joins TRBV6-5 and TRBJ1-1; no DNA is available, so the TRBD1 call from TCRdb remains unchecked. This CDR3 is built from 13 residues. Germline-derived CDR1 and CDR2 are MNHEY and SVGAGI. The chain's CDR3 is CASSPDRDNVAFF.

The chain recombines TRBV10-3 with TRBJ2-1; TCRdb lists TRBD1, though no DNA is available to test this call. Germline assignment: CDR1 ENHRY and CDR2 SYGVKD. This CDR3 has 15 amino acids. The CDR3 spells CAISDPMRGYNEQFF.

CDR3 loop: CATSTRTGPDEQYF. This sequence joins TRBV15 and TRBJ2-7. Looked up from germline, CDR1 is LNHNV and CDR2 is YYDKDF (reference sequence). This CDR3 is built from 14 residues.

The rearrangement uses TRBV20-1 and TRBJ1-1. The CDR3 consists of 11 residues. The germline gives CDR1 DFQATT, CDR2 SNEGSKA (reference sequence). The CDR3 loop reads CSARDTASAFF.

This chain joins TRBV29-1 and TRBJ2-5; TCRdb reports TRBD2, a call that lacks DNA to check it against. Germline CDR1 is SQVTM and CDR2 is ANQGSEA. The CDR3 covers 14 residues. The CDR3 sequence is CSVTSGIGPETQYF.